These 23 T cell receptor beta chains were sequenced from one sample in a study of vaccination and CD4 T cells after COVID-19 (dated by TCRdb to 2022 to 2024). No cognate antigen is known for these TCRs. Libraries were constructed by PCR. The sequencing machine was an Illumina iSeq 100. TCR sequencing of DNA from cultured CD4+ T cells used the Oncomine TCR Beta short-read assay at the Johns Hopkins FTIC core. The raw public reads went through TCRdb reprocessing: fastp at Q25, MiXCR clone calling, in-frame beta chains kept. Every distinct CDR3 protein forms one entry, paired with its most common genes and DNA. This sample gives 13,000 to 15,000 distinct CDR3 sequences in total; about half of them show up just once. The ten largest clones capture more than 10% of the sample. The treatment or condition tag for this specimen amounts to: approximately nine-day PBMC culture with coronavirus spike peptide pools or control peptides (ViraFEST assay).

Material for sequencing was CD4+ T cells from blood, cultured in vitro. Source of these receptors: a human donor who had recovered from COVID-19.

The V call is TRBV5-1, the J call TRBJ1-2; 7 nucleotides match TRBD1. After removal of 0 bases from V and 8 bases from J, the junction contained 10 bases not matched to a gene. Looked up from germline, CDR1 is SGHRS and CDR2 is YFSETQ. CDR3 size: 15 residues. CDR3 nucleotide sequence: TGCGCCAGCAGCTTGGATGGGGGGGACAGTCGCGGCTACACCTTC. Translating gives CASSLDGGDSRGYTF.

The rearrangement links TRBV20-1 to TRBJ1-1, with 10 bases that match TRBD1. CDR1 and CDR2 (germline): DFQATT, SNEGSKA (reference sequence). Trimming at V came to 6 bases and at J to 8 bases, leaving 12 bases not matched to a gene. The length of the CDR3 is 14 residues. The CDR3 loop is CSARTGGTSREAFF. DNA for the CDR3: TGCAGTGCGCGGACAGGGGGAACCTCTCGCGAAGCTTTCTTT.

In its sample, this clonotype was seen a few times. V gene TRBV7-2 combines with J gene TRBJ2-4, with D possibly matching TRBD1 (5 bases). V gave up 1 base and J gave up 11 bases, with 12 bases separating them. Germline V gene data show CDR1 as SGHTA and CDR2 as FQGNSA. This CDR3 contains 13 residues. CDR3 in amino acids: CASSLEGATLQYF. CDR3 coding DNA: TGTGCCAGCAGCTTAGAAGGGGCTACGCTTCAGTACTTC.

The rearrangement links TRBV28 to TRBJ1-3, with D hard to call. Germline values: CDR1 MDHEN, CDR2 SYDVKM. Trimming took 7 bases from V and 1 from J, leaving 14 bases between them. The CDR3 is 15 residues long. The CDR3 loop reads CASKATLLSGNTIYF. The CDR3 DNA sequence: TGTGCCAGCAAAGCGACGCTACTTTCTGGAAACACCATATATTTT.

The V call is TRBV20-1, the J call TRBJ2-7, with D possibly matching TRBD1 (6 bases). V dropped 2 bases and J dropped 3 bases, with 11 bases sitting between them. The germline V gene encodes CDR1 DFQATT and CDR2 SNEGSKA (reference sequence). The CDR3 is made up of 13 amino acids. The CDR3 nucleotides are TGCAGTGCTAGACTAGAACAGGGCTACGAGCAGTACTTC. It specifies CSARLEQGYEQYF.

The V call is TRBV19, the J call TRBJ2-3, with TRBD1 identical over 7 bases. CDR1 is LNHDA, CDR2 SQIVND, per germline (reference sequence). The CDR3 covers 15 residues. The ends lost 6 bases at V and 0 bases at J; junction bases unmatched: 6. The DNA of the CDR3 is TGTGCCAGTAGACGACAGGGCAGTAGCACAGATACGCAGTATTTT. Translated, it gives CASRRQGSSTDTQYF. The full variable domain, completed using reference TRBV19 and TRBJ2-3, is DGGITQSPKYLFRKEGQNVTLSCEQNLNHDAMYWYRQDPGQGLRLIYYSQIVNDFQKGDIAEGYSVSREKKESFPLTVTSAQKNPTAFYLCASRRQGSSTDTQYFGPGTRLTVL.

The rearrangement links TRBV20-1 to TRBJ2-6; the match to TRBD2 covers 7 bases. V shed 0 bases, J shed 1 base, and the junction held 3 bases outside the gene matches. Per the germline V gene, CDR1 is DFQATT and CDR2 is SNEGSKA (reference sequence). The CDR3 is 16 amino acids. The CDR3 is CSAREWGGSGANVLTF. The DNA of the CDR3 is TGCAGTGCTAGAGAGTGGGGGGGTTCTGGGGCCAACGTCCTGACTTTC.

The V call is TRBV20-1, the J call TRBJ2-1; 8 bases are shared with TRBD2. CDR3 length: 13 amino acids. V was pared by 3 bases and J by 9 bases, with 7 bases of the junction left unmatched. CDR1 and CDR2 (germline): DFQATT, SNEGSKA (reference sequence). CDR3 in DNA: TGCAGTGCTAGTTTGATTGCGGGAGGTGAGCAGTTCTTC. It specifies CSASLIAGGEQFF.

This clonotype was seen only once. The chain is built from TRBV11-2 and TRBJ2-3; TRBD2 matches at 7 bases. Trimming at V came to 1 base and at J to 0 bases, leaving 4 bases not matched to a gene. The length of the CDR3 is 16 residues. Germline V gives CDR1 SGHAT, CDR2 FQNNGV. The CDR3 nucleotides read TGTGCCAGCAGCTTAGGGCTAGCGGCTAGCACAGATACGCAGTATTTT. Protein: CASSLGLAASTDTQYF.

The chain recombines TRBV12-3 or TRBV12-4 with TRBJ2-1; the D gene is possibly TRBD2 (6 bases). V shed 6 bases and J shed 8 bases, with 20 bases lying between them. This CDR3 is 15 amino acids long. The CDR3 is CASRNWRDLLDEQFF. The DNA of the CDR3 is TGTGCCAGCAGGAACTGGCGGGACCTTTTGGATGAGCAGTTCTTC.

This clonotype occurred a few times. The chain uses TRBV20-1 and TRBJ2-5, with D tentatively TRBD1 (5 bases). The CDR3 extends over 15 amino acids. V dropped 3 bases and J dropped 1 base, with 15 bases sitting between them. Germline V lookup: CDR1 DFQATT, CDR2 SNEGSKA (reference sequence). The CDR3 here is CSASPTTGFQETQYF. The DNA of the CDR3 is TGCAGTGCTAGCCCGACAACAGGATTCCAAGAGACCCAGTACTTC.

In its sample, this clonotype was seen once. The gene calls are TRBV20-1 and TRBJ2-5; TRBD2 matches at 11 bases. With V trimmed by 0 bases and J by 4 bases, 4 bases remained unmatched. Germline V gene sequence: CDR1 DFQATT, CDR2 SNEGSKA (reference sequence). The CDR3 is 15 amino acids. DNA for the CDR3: TGCAGTGCTAGAGATCGTACTAGCGGGAGAGAGACCCAGTACTTC. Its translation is CSARDRTSGRETQYF.

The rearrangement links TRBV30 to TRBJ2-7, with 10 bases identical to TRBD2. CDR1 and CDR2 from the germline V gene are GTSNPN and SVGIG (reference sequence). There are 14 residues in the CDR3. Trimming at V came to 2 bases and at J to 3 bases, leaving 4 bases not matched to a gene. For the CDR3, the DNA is TGTGCCTGGAGTACCCTAGCGGGAGTCTACGAGCAGTACTTC. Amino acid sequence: CAWSTLAGVYEQYF.

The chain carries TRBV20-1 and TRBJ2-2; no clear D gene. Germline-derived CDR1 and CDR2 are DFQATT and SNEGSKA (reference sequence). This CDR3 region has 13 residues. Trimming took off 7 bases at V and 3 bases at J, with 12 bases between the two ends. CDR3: CSGVEDDTGELFF. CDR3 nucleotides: TGCAGTGGGGTCGAGGACGACACCGGGGAGCTGTTTTTT.

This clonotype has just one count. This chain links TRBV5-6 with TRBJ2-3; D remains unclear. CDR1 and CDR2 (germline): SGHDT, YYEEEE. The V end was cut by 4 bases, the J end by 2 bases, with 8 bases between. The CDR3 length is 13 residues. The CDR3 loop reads CASSRSLTDTQYF. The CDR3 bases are TGTGCCAGCAGCCGGTCGCTCACAGATACGCAGTATTTT. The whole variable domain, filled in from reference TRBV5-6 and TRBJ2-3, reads DAGVTQSPTHLIKTRGQQVTLRCSPKSGHDTVSWYQQALGQGPQFIFQYYEEEERQRGNFPDRFSGHQFPNYSSELNVNALLLGDSALYLCASSRSLTDTQYFGPGTRLTVL.

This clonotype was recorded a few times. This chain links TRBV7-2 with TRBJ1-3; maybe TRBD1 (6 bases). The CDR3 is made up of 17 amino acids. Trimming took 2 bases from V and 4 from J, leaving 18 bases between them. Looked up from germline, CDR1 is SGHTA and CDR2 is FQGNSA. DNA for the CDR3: TGTGCCAGCAGCTTAACTCCTTGGGGGGCGCGCGGAAACACCATATATTTT. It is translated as CASSLTPWGARGNTIYF.

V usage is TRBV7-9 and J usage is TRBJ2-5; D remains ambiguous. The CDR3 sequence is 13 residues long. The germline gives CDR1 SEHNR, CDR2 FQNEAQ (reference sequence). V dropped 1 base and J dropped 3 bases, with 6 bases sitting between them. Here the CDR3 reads CASSLVAEETQYF. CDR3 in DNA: TGTGCCAGCAGCTTAGTTGCGGAAGAGACCCAGTACTTC. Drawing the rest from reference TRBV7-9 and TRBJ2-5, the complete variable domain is DTGVSQNPRHKITKRGQNVTFRCDPISEHNRLYWYRQTLGQGPEFLTYFQNEAQLEKSRLLSDRFSAERPKGSFSTLEIQRTEQGDSAMYLCASSLVAEETQYFGPGTRLLVL.

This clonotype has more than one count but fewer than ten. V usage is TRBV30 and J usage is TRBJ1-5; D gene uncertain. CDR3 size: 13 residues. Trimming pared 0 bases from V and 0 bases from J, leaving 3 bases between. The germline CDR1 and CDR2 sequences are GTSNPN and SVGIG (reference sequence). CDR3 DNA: TGTGCCTGGAGTGTGAATAGCAATCAGCCCCAGCATTTT. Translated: CAWSVNSNQPQHF.

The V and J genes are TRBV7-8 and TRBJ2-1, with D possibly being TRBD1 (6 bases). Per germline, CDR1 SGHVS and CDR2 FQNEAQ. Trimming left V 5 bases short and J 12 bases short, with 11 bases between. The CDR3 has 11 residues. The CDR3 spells CASSTGQRQFF. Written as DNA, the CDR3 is TGTGCCAGCAGCACCGGACAGAGGCAGTTCTTC.

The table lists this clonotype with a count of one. The CDR3 sequence: CASSRHMGREQYF. CDR3 in DNA: TGTGCCAGCAGCCGACACATGGGACGAGAGCAGTACTTC. The V and J genes are TRBV5-5 and TRBJ2-7; either TRBD1 or TRBD2 may fit D (5 bases each). Germline loops: CDR1 SGHKS, CDR2 YYEKEE (reference sequence). This CDR3 region has 13 residues. The germline V and J ends were trimmed by 4 bases and 7 bases, with 15 bases remaining between them.

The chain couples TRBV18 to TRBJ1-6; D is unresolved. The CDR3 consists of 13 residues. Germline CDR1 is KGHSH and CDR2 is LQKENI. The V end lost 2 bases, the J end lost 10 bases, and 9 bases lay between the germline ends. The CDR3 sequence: CASSPIEDSPLHF. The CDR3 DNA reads TGTGCCAGCTCACCAATAGAAGACTCACCCCTCCACTTT.

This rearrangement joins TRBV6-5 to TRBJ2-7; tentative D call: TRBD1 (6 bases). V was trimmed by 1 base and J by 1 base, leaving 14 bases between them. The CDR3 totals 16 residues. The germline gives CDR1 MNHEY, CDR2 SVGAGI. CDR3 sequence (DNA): TGTGCCAGCAGTTACTGGGTTAACAGGGAGTCCTACGAGCAGTACTTC. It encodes CASSYWVNRESYEQYF.

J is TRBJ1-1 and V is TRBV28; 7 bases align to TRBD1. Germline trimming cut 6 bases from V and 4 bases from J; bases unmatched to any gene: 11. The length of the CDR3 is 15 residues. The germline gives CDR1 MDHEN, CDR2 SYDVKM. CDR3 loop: CASRETSGGGTEAFF. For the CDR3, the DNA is TGTGCCAGCAGGGAAACCTCAGGGGGGGGCACTGAAGCTTTCTTT.